These 21 T cell receptor beta chains originate from one sample sequenced in a study of PD-L1 blockade in urothelial cancer. As for time point: pretreatment peripheral blood. The repertoire was sequenced with immunoSEQ multiplex PCR; TCRdb's copy has only in-frame clones and lacks some. The sample consists of 45,000 to 55,000 clones, approximately 84% of them appearing once. The material was PBMCs, obtained around atezolizumab (anti-PD-L1) treatment. Source of these receptors: a man aged 50 to 59 with urothelial cancer.

The chain has TRBV6-5 and TRBJ2-3; the match to TRBD2 covers 12 bases. CDR1 MNHEY and CDR2 SVGAGI come from the germline V gene. V was pared by 2 bases and J by 6 bases, with 6 bases of the junction left unmatched. CDR3 length: 16 amino acids. The DNA of the CDR3 is TGTGCCAGCAGTTACGGTCTAGCGGGGGGGCGGGATACGCAGTATTTT. Its protein is CASSYGLAGGRDTQYF.

The rearrangement joins TRBV7-8 to TRBJ2-1; the D gene is possibly TRBD2 (6 bases). The CDR3 runs to 18 residues. Trimming pared 3 bases from V and 4 bases from J, leaving 22 bases between. Germline V gives CDR1 SGHVS, CDR2 FQNEAQ. Written as DNA, the CDR3 is TGTGCCAGCAGCTTCGGCCCTAGTAGGAGGGAAAAATACAATGAGCAGTTCTTC. Translation: CASSFGPSRREKYNEQFF.

This chain joins TRBV30 and TRBJ2-7, with 9 bases that match TRBD2. Germline assignment: CDR1 GTSNPN and CDR2 SVGIG (reference sequence). The CDR3 covers 17 residues. The junction had 16 bases not matched to a gene; V was cut back by 3 bases and J by 4 bases. CDR3 protein: CAWRGHLRGGRLYEQYF. The CDR3 DNA sequence: TGTGCCTGGAGGGGACATTTGCGGGGGGGGCGTCTTTACGAGCAGTACTTC.

The V gene is TRBV10-3, the J gene TRBJ2-7; 7 bases line up with TRBD1. Germline-derived CDR1 and CDR2 are ENHRY and SYGVKD. J lost 0 bases, V lost 8 bases, and 4 bases had no gene match. This CDR3 is 13 amino acids long. Here the CDR3 reads CAIGDSYSYEQYF. The DNA for the CDR3 is TGTGCCATCGGGGACAGTTACTCCTACGAGCAGTACTTC.

The rearrangement links TRBV7-9 to TRBJ2-7, with 10 bases matching TRBD1. The CDR3 totals 14 residues. Germline V gene sequence: CDR1 SEHNR, CDR2 FQNEAQ (reference sequence). The ends lost 5 bases at V and 2 bases at J; junction bases unmatched: 3. The CDR3 region is CASSRGQGAYEQYF. CDR3 coding DNA: TGTGCCAGCAGCAGAGGACAGGGGGCCTACGAGCAGTACTTC.

The genes are TRBV14 and TRBJ2-7; no reliable D call. The CDR3 runs to 13 residues. CDR1 and CDR2 (germline): SGHDN, FVKESK. The V and J ends lost 6 bases and 0 bases respectively, with 9 bases between them. The CDR3 DNA reads as TGTGCCAGCAGTCCCAGGAACTCCTACGAGCAGTACTTC. Translated, it gives CASSPRNSYEQYF.

This clone appeared once. The V and J genes are TRBV6-1 and TRBJ1-4; 9 positions match TRBD1. The J segment lost 3 bases and the V segment lost 10 bases, leaving 6 bases of the junction unmatched. The CDR3 extends over 14 amino acids. Germline V gene sequence: CDR1 MNHNS, CDR2 SASEGT. The CDR3, as DNA: TGTGCCATGGGACAGGGCCCGGCTAATGAAAAACTGTTTTTT. Its translation is CAMGQGPANEKLFF.

The chain uses TRBV9 and TRBJ2-5; TRBD1 agrees at 8 bases. Germline-derived CDR1 and CDR2 are SGDLS and YYNGEE. Trimming cost V 4 bases and J 1 base; bases outside gene matches: 6. The CDR3 is made up of 15 amino acids. The CDR3 spells CASSSWTGSQETQYF. DNA for the CDR3: TGTGCCAGCAGCTCCTGGACAGGGTCCCAAGAGACCCAGTACTTC.

The CDR3 DNA follows: TGTGCCAGCACTCGGGACAGGGTAGGCGAAGCTTTCTTT. Protein sequence: CASTRDRVGEAFF. The chain combines TRBV2 with TRBJ1-1; 9 bases are a match to TRBD1. Germline loops: CDR1 SNHLY, CDR2 FYNNEI. J gave up 8 bases and V 7 bases, and 8 bases lay outside the gene matches. CDR3 length: 13 amino acids. The variable domain in full, with the rest retrieved from reference TRBV2 and TRBJ1-1, is EPEVTQTPSHQVTQMGQEVILRCVPISNHLYFYWYRQILGQKVEFLVSFYNNEISEKSEIFDDQFSVERPDGSNFTLKIRSTKLEDSAMYFCASTRDRVGEAFFGQGTRLTVV.

The rearrangement uses TRBV6-5 and TRBJ2-1; 11 nucleotides align to TRBD1. Germline V gene sequence: CDR1 MNHEY, CDR2 SVGAGI. The junction had 9 bases not matched to a gene; V was cut back by 4 bases and J by 7 bases. The CDR3 is made up of 16 amino acids. The DNA of the CDR3 is TGTGCCAGCAGTTTCTTGGCGGGACAGGGGGGGAATGAGCAGTTCTTC. Residues: CASSFLAGQGGNEQFF.

The V and J genes are TRBV7-2 and TRBJ2-7; D call uncertain. Germline values: CDR1 SGHTA, CDR2 FQGNSA. Deletions cut 1 base from V and 3 bases from J, with 13 bases between. The CDR3 loop spans 15 amino acids. The CDR3 sequence is CASSLGRTARYEQYF. The CDR3 nucleotides read TGTGCCAGCAGCTTAGGCCGAACAGCCCGCTACGAGCAGTACTTC.

This chain connects TRBV5-4 to TRBJ2-2; 9 bases agree with TRBD2. This CDR3 contains 14 residues. CDR1 and CDR2 (germline): SGHNT, YYREEE (reference sequence). Unmatched junction bases numbered 3, after V lost 3 bases and J lost 6 bases. CDR3 in DNA: TGTGCCAGCAGCTCCGCGGGGGGGCCCGGGGAGCTGTTTTTT. Amino acid sequence: CASSSAGGPGELFF. The whole variable domain, remainder taken from reference TRBV5-4 and TRBJ2-2, is ETGVTQSPTHLIKTRGQQVTLRCSSQSGHNTVSWYQQALGQGPQFIFQYYREEENGRGNFPPRFSGLQFPNYSSELNVNALELDDSALYLCASSSAGGPGELFFGEGSRLTVL.

The V gene is TRBV5-1, the J gene TRBJ2-1; TRBD2 might be the D (6 bases). Deletions cut 0 bases from V and 2 bases from J, with 9 bases between. Germline-derived CDR1 and CDR2 are SGHRS and YFSETQ. CDR3 length equals 15 residues. The CDR3 DNA sequence: TGCGCCAGCAGCTTGGATACGGGGGCCTACAATGAGCAGTTCTTC. Its protein product is CASSLDTGAYNEQFF.

The chain has TRBV9 and TRBJ2-2, with a tentative D call TRBD2 (5 bases). With 5 bases removed from V and 1 base from J, the gap between germline ends came to 12 bases. Germline V gene lookup returns CDR1 SGDLS and CDR2 YYNGEE. The CDR3 runs to 15 residues. CDR3 DNA: TGTGCCAGCAGTTTTGGCGCGGGGAACACCGGGGAGCTGTTTTTT. It codes for CASSFGAGNTGELFF.

The V call is TRBV29-1, the J call TRBJ1-2; 8 nucleotides agree with TRBD1. The length of the CDR3 is 13 residues. Germline V gene lookup returns CDR1 SQVTM and CDR2 ANQGSEA. Unmatched junction bases numbered 9, after V lost 7 bases and J lost 5 bases. CDR3: CSGVDRVGYGYTF. The CDR3 DNA reads as TGCAGCGGAGTGGACAGGGTCGGATATGGCTACACCTTC.

This chain uses TRBV6-5 with TRBJ2-7; 10 bases align to TRBD1. The junction had 4 bases not matched to a gene; V was cut back by 2 bases and J by 3 bases. Germline CDR1 is MNHEY and CDR2 is SVGAGI. The CDR3 consists of 15 residues. In nucleotides, the CDR3 is TGTGCCAGCAGTTACACCGGACAGGGGGGCTACGAGCAGTACTTC. It is translated as CASSYTGQGGYEQYF.

The chain joins TRBV7-6 to TRBJ1-1, with 7 bases matching TRBD1. Trimming cost V 2 bases and J 4 bases; bases outside gene matches: 7. In germline, CDR1 is SGHVS, CDR2 FNYEAQ. CDR3 length equals 15 residues. The CDR3 here is CASSLSTGVVTEAFF. CDR3 nucleotide sequence: TGTGCCAGCAGCTTAAGCACAGGGGTGGTCACTGAAGCTTTCTTT.

V gene TRBV7-2 combines with J gene TRBJ1-5; 8 positions agree with TRBD1. The length of the CDR3 is 15 residues. Per the germline V gene, CDR1 is SGHTA and CDR2 is FQGNSA. The V and J ends lost 1 base and 9 bases, in that order; junction bases with no gene match: 8. The CDR3 DNA is TGTGCCAGCAGCTTAGTTTCGGGGGACAGGCCGCCCCAGCATTTT. Protein sequence: CASSLVSGDRPPQHF.

The rearrangement uses TRBV25-1 and TRBJ2-7; 8 bases are shared with TRBD1. CDR3 length: 17 residues. J lost 6 bases, V lost 1 base, and 14 bases had no gene match. The germline V gene encodes CDR1 MGHDK and CDR2 SYGVNS. CDR3 sequence: CASSESPYRQGKVEQYF. CDR3 coding DNA: TGTGCCAGCAGTGAATCCCCGTACCGACAGGGGAAGGTCGAGCAGTACTTC.

This rearrangement joins TRBV14 to TRBJ2-7, with 7 bases that match TRBD2. CDR1 and CDR2 (germline): SGHDN, FVKESK. This CDR3 has 12 amino acids. The V and J ends lost 8 bases and 2 bases, in that order; junction bases with no gene match: 3. The DNA of the CDR3 is TGTGCCAGCTTGCGGGAGACCTACGAGCAGTACTTC. Translating it yields CASLRETYEQYF.

This clone is a singleton in its sample. V is TRBV10-3 and J is TRBJ1-5; D uncertain. The CDR3 runs 13 residues. Germline assignment: CDR1 ENHRY and CDR2 SYGVKD. Trimming stripped 2 bases from V and 3 bases from J, with 5 bases between. This chain's CDR3 is CAISERDNQPQHF. CDR3 DNA sequence: TGTGCCATCAGTGAGCGGGACAATCAGCCCCAGCATTTT.